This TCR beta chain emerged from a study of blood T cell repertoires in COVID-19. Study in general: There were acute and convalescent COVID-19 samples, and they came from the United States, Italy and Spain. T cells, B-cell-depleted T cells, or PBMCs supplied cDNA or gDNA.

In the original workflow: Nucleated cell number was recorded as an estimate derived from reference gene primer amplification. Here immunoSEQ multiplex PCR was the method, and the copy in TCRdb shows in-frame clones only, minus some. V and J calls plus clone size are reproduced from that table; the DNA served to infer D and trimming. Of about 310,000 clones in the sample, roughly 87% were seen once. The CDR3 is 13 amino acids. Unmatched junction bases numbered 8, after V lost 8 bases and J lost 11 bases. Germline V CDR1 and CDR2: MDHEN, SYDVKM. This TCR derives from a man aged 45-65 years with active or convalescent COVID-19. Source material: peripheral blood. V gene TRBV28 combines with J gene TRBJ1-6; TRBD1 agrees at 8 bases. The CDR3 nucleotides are TGTGCCAGCCGGGCAGGGGGCGACCCACCCCTCCACTTT. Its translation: CASRAGGDPPLHF.